One sample yielded the 29 T cell receptor beta chains listed below, sequenced in a study of blood T cell repertoires in COVID-19. Using immunoSEQ multiplex PCR, the repertoire was profiled, and TCRdb retains in-frame clones only, with some absent. The repertoire holds some 83,000 clones, with approximately 90% as singletons. The sample was peripheral blood. Receptor source: a man in his fifties with acute or convalescent COVID-19.

The rearrangement links TRBV7-3 to TRBJ2-2, with D possibly TRBD2 on 6 matching bases. Trimming removed 4 bases from V and 0 bases from J, with 9 bases in between. The CDR3 runs 15 residues. The germline gives CDR1 SGHTA, CDR2 FQGTGA. The CDR3 region has the DNA TGTGCCAGCAGCTCGGGACTTTCGAACACCGGGGAGCTGTTTTTT. The encoded protein is CASSSGLSNTGELFF.

In its sample, this clone was seen a few times. The CDR3 protein is CASSLSDGSYNEQFF. CDR3 nucleotides: TGTGCCAGCAGCTTAAGCGACGGCTCCTACAATGAGCAGTTCTTC. This chain links TRBV7-9 with TRBJ2-1; D is ambiguous. Trimming cost V 2 bases and J 0 bases, with 8 bases left between them. The CDR3 totals 15 residues. The germline CDR1 and CDR2 sequences are SEHNR and FQNEAQ (reference sequence).

The CDR3 protein is CASSLLAGNTGELFF. CDR3 nucleotides: TGCGCCAGCAGCTTGCTAGCGGGTAACACCGGGGAGCTGTTTTTT. This chain links TRBV5-1 with TRBJ2-2; 8 nucleotides line up with TRBD2. Trimming removed 1 base from V and 2 bases from J; junction bases left unmatched: 1. CDR1 is SGHRS, CDR2 YFSETQ, per germline. CDR3 length equals 15 residues.

The chain links TRBV19 to TRBJ2-3; D might be TRBD1 (6 bases). Trimming removed 5 bases from V and 5 bases from J, with 14 bases in between. This CDR3 spans 14 amino acids. Germline loops: CDR1 LNHDA, CDR2 SQIVND (reference sequence). The CDR3 nucleotides are TGTGCCAGTAGTTATGGGGGCTTGGTAGATACGCAGTATTTT. This gives the protein CASSYGGLVDTQYF.

The chain is built from TRBV4-2 and TRBJ2-2; 7 bases line up with TRBD2. The CDR3 is 17 amino acids. The junction had 9 bases not matched to a gene; V was cut back by 0 bases and J by 5 bases. Germline V gives CDR1 LGHNA, CDR2 YNFKEQ. The CDR3 spells CASSQEGGTGKTGELFF. CDR3 sequence (DNA): TGTGCCAGCAGCCAAGAGGGGGGGACGGGAAAAACCGGGGAGCTGTTTTTT.

This rearrangement joins TRBV4-3 to TRBJ2-2; D is perhaps TRBD2 (7 bases). This CDR3 has 17 residues. V lost 1 base, J lost 3 bases, and 15 bases lay in between. Germline CDR1 reads LGHNA; CDR2 reads YSLEER. The CDR3 nucleotides are TGCGCCAGCAGCCAAGCAGCGGCGGGGGCGGACACCGGGGAGCTGTTTTTT. It translates to CASSQAAAGADTGELFF.

This chain connects TRBV12-3 or TRBV12-4 to TRBJ2-1, with D uncertain. The CDR3 length is 12 residues. V was clipped by 5 bases and J by 7 bases, with 9 bases between them. The DNA of the CDR3 is TGTGCCAGCAGTCCGCAGGAAAATGAGCAGTTCTTC. Residues: CASSPQENEQFF.

The CDR3 DNA is TGTGCCAGCAGCCACCCGCTGACAGAGAGACAAGAGACCCAGTACTTC. Amino acids: CASSHPLTERQETQYF. The gene calls are TRBV3-1 (or the pseudogene TRBV3-2) and TRBJ2-5; D is perhaps TRBD1 (5 bases). CDR1 LGHDT and CDR2 YNNKEL come from the germline V gene (reference sequence). Trimming removed 3 bases from V and 2 bases from J, with 16 bases in between. CDR3 length equals 16 residues.

The count of this clone is one. J is TRBJ1-1 and V is TRBV2, with 8 bases matching TRBD1. From germline, CDR1 is SNHLY and CDR2 FYNNEI. The CDR3 runs 16 residues. V was clipped by 5 bases and J by 4 bases; unmatched bases: 12. The CDR3 is CASSLRTGRVSTEAFF. Written as DNA, the CDR3 is TGTGCCAGCAGTCTTAGGACAGGGCGTGTAAGCACTGAAGCTTTCTTT.

This clone was seen once. V and J are TRBV6-5 and TRBJ2-7; D is unclear. The CDR3 sequence is 13 residues long. The germline V gene encodes CDR1 MNHEY and CDR2 SVGAGI. V lost 6 bases to trimming and J lost 3 bases, with 12 bases between them. CDR3 amino acids: CASSKGEIYEQYV. The CDR3 nucleotides read TGTGCCAGCAGCAAAGGAGAGATCTACGAGCAGTACGTC.

The chain recombines TRBV6-5 with TRBJ1-1; D unresolved. In germline, CDR1 is MNHEY, CDR2 SVGAGI. The CDR3 totals 15 residues. V lost 0 bases and J lost 6, with 14 bases in between. The CDR3 reads CASSYSRGSGSEAFF. CDR3 nucleotides: TGTGCCAGCAGTTACTCTAGAGGGTCGGGATCTGAAGCTTTCTTT.

The V call is TRBV3-1 (or the pseudogene TRBV3-2), the J call TRBJ2-7, with a tentative D call TRBD2 (7 bases). Germline-derived CDR1 and CDR2 are LGHDT and YNNKEL (reference sequence). V was trimmed by 5 bases and J by 0 bases, leaving 20 bases between them. The CDR3 length is 17 residues. The CDR3 sequence: CASSKGGSSGYSYEQYF. CDR3 sequence (DNA): TGTGCCAGCAGCAAGGGGGGCTCTAGCGGATACTCCTACGAGCAGTACTTC.

This clone was counted only a few times. The rearrangement links TRBV9 to TRBJ1-5, with TRBD1 identical over 8 bases. CDR3 length: 18 residues. Trimming at V came to 4 bases and at J to 1 base, leaving 13 bases not matched to a gene. In germline, CDR1 is SGDLS, CDR2 YYNGEE. The chain's CDR3 is CASSPPGLGQVSNQPQHF. For the CDR3, the DNA is TGTGCCAGCAGCCCCCCAGGTTTGGGACAGGTGAGCAATCAGCCCCAGCATTTT.

V gene TRBV5-8 combines with J gene TRBJ1-3; D is ambiguous. CDR3 length equals 14 residues. Germline V CDR1 and CDR2: SGHTS, YDEGEE. Trimming left V 4 bases short and J 3 bases short, with 11 bases between. The CDR3 reads CASSLPRVGNTIYF. The CDR3 DNA is TGTGCCAGCAGCCTTCCGAGGGTTGGAAACACCATATATTTT.

The rearrangement uses TRBV29-1 and TRBJ1-2; maybe TRBD1 (5 bases). The CDR3 has 13 residues. Germline V gene sequence: CDR1 SQVTM, CDR2 ANQGSEA. Between the trimmed V and J ends, which lost 8 bases and 4 bases, there was a span of 17 bases. The CDR3 DNA is TGCAGCACCGCTGACAGCCTCATCTATGGCTACACCTTC. Its protein is CSTADSLIYGYTF.

The rearrangement links TRBV5-4 to TRBJ2-3; D possibly corresponds to TRBD2 (6 bases). The CDR3 contains 14 residues. The V gene lost 0 bases and the J gene lost 1 base, with 6 bases spanning the gap. Germline CDR1 is SGHNT and CDR2 is YYREEE (reference sequence). CDR3 nucleotide sequence: TGTGCCAGCAGCTTGGGGAGGGGCACAGATACGCAGTATTTT. Protein product: CASSLGRGTDTQYF.

V usage is TRBV7-2 and J usage is TRBJ2-1; D is possibly TRBD1 (5 bases). V gave up 1 base and J gave up 5 bases, with 12 bases separating them. CDR3 length: 15 residues. In germline, CDR1 is SGHTA, CDR2 FQGNSA. The CDR3 DNA follows: TGTGCCAGCAGCTTAGGGCAGGGTTGGGACAATGAGCAGTTCTTC. Residues: CASSLGQGWDNEQFF.

The chain carries TRBV7-2 and TRBJ1-2, with TRBD1 identical over 7 bases. V dropped 4 bases and J dropped 5; count of bases not matched to a gene: 4. Germline values: CDR1 SGHTA, CDR2 FQGNSA. CDR3 length: 13 residues. CDR3 sequence reads: CASSSGQWYGYTF. The DNA for the CDR3 is TGTGCCAGCAGCTCGGGACAGTGGTATGGCTACACCTTC.

The gene calls are TRBV7-3 and TRBJ2-3, with D possibly TRBD2 on 6 matching bases. Germline V gives CDR1 SGHTA, CDR2 FQGTGA. This CDR3 region has 17 residues. V was cut by 5 bases and J by 3 bases, with 21 bases left in between. Written as DNA, the CDR3 is TGTGCCAGCAGCCCCCTGGGTGGGGAGGAAGGGACAGATACGCAGTATTTT. Amino acids: CASSPLGGEEGTDTQYF.

The J gene is TRBJ2-2, the V gene TRBV18; 7 nucleotides agree with TRBD1. CDR1 is KGHSH, CDR2 LQKENI, per germline. This CDR3 is built from 16 residues. V lost 0 bases to trimming and J lost 6 bases; unmatched junction nucleotides: 7. In DNA, the CDR3 is TGTGCCAGCTCACCACCAACGGGACAGAGGGCCGGGGAGCTGTTTTTT. Its protein is CASSPPTGQRAGELFF.

The gene calls are TRBV4-1 and TRBJ1-1, with D perhaps TRBD1 (5 bases). The germline gives CDR1 MGHRA, CDR2 YSYEKL. The V end was cut by 0 bases, the J end by 0 bases, with 14 bases between. This CDR3 has 17 amino acids. CDR3: CASSQDRIQEMNTEAFF. DNA of the CDR3: TGCGCCAGCAGCCAAGATAGGATACAGGAAATGAACACTGAAGCTTTCTTT.

This clone appeared a few times. The chain is built from TRBV19 and TRBJ1-3; TRBD1 is a possible D gene (5 bases). The CDR3 is 16 amino acids. Germline CDR1 LNHDA, CDR2 SQIVND (reference sequence). Between the trimmed V and J ends, which lost 5 bases and 0 bases, there was a span of 14 bases. CDR3 loop: CASSQGGPNSGNTIYF. CDR3 sequence (DNA): TGTGCCAGTAGTCAGGGAGGGCCGAACTCTGGAAACACCATATATTTT. Based on the CDR3 plus reference TRBV19 and TRBJ1-3, the full variable domain is DGGITQSPKYLFRKEGQNVTLSCEQNLNHDAMYWYRQDPGQGLRLIYYSQIVNDFQKGDIAEGYSVSREKKESFPLTVTSAQKNPTAFYLCASSQGGPNSGNTIYFGEGSWLTVV.

The rearrangement links TRBV7-9 to TRBJ1-2, with a weak D call TRBD1 (5 bases). V shed 5 bases and J shed 8 bases, with 18 bases lying between them. Germline V gene data show CDR1 as SEHNR and CDR2 as FQNEAQ (reference sequence). The CDR3 spans 14 residues. CDR3 DNA: TGTGCCAGCAGCCCCTCCGGGACTAAGGAAGGCTACACCTTC. Residues: CASSPSGTKEGYTF.

This chain connects TRBV11-2 to TRBJ2-7, with 10 bases identical to TRBD2. V gave up 5 bases and J gave up 3 bases; unmatched junction bases: 10. CDR1 SGHAT and CDR2 FQNNGV come from the germline V gene. CDR3 size: 16 residues. CDR3 protein: CASSALTSGPLYEQYF. Written as DNA, the CDR3 is TGTGCCAGCAGCGCCCTGACTAGCGGGCCCCTCTACGAGCAGTACTTC.

The gene calls are TRBV28 and TRBJ1-2, with a tentative D call TRBD1 (5 bases). Trimming took off 5 bases at V and 1 base at J, with 11 bases between the two ends. The CDR3 contains 14 residues. From germline, CDR1 is MDHEN and CDR2 SYDVKM. The CDR3 protein is CASSVQGNNYGYTF. Here the CDR3 DNA reads TGTGCCAGCAGTGTCCAGGGAAATAACTATGGCTACACCTTC.

V is TRBV28 and J is TRBJ2-5; D remains unclear. Germline V lookup: CDR1 MDHEN, CDR2 SYDVKM. With 4 bases removed from V and 3 bases from J, the gap between germline ends came to 21 bases. The CDR3 extends over 17 amino acids. The CDR3 nucleotides read TGTGCCAGCAGTTCCGCCCTCGGGTGGCAGATTAAAGAGACCCAGTACTTC. Amino acid sequence: CASSSALGWQIKETQYF.

V is TRBV7-9 and J is TRBJ2-2, with TRBD1 matching over 8 bases. CDR3 length: 14 residues. Germline V gene sequence: CDR1 SEHNR, CDR2 FQNEAQ (reference sequence). Trimming at V came to 7 bases and at J to 3 bases, leaving 4 bases not matched to a gene. The CDR3 DNA is TGTGCCAGCACTCAGGGGGCCGACACCGGGGAGCTGTTTTTT. This gives the protein CASTQGADTGELFF.

The chain joins TRBV14 to TRBJ2-1, with D possibly matching TRBD2 (5 bases). CDR3 length: 12 amino acids. With 1 base removed from V and 9 bases from J, the gap between germline ends came to 7 bases. Germline CDR1 SGHDN, CDR2 FVKESK. Here the CDR3 reads CASSQGGSEQFF. The CDR3 nucleotides are TGTGCCAGCAGCCAAGGAGGGAGTGAGCAGTTCTTC.

This chain's CDR3 is CASWGTSGRFTDTQYF. CDR3 nucleotides: TGTGCCAGCTGGGGGACTAGCGGACGGTTCACAGATACGCAGTATTTT. The chain has TRBV28 and TRBJ2-3; 11 positions match TRBD2. Germline CDR1 MDHEN, CDR2 SYDVKM. This CDR3 contains 16 residues. Germline trimming cut 8 bases from V and 2 bases from J; bases unmatched to any gene: 9.